The TCR beta chain described here comes from a study of shared clonotypes between healthy human individuals. Findings and limits, study-wide: Represented diversity, genetic and exposure-history alike, was limited by few donors.

This was a deep-level run. Every immunoSEQ plate was one replicate of a subset's evenly spread DNA. Profiled with immunoSEQ multiplex PCR; TCRdb holds only in-frame clones, not every one. The data show over a million clones, 95% to 99% seen once. The trim removed 0 bases at V and 7 bases at J, leaving 6 bases unmatched. The V gene's germline CDR1 is LNHNV and CDR2 YYDKDF (reference sequence). The CDR3 has 16 amino acids. To note about this clone: As yet, its antigen is unknown.

Only Caucasian adults living in Nashville, Tennessee served as donors. Sequencing was done on a sample of naive CD4+ T cells sorted from blood. Subset noted: CD45RA+ positively selected. This clonotype was sampled from a man aged 25 to 40 in good health. J is TRBJ2-7 and V is TRBV15, with 13 nucleotides matching TRBD2. CDR3 region: CATSRDFGTSGIEQYF. Here the CDR3 DNA reads TGTGCCACCAGCAGAGATTTTGGGACTAGCGGGATTGAGCAGTACTTC.